This T cell receptor (beta chain) was captured in a study of T cell responses to AZD1222 COVID-19 vaccine. Overall study: Second doses were pooled across both intervals (about 4 or about 12 weeks).

Note on this clone: Antigen specificity is unknown.

Produced via immunoSEQ multiplex PCR; TCRdb's table is partial and in-frame only. Here the sample spans about 130,000 clones, 89% being singletons. CDR1 and CDR2 from the germline V gene are GTSNPN and SVGIG (reference sequence). The CDR3 contains 11 residues. Study results and caveats: Two AZD1222 doses significantly raised spike-specific TCR breadth and depth over controls. Most donors were white British and more were female, and clonal diversity was possibly underestimated.

Sequenced material: peripheral blood, taken on day 0 of AZD1222 vaccination. The origin of this receptor is an adult in good health. This chain joins TRBV30 and TRBJ2-3, with 8 bases lining up with TRBD2. DNA of the CDR3: TGTGTGGGCGGGAGGATAGATACGCAGTATTTT. Its translation: CVGGRIDTQYF.